This T cell receptor (beta chain) was found in a study of blood T cell repertoires in COVID-19. At the level of the study: In each case, the material was cDNA or gDNA derived from T cells, B-cell-depleted T cells, or PBMCs.

In the authors' workflow: From reference gene primer amplification, estimates of nucleated cell counts were derived. Data came from immunoSEQ multiplex PCR; TCRdb stores just in-frame clones and leaves some out. The DNA gave D and trimming, while V, J and clone size come from that table. The sample has hundreds of thousands of clones; roughly 90% are singletons. The CDR3 length is 12 residues. The germline gives CDR1 MNHEY, CDR2 SMNVEV (reference sequence). V lost 10 bases and J lost 6, with 12 bases in between. The genes are TRBV27 and TRBJ2-2, with a weak D call TRBD2 (6 bases). The sequence was obtained from a woman aged 25 to 39 with COVID-19, enrolled during active disease. The sample was peripheral blood. CDR3 DNA: TGTGCCACTTCCGGGGGAGCCGGGGAGCTGTTTTTT. Amino acid sequence: CATSGGAGELFF.